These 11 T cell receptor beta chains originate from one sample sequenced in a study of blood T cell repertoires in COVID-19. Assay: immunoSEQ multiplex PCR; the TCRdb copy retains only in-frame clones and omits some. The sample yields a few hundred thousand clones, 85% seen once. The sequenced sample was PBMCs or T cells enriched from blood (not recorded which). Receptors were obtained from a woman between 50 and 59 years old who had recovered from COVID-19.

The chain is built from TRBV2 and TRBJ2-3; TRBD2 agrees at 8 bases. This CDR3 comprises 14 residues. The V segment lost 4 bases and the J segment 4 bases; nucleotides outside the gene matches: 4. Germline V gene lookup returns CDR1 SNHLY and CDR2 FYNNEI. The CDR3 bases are TGTGCCAGCAGTGTGGGACTAGTCCCAGATACGCAGTATTTT. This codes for CASSVGLVPDTQYF.

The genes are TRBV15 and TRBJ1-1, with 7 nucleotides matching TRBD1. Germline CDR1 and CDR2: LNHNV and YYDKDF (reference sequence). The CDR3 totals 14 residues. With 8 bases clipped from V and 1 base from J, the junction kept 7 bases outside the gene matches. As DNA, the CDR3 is TGTGCCACCGGGCAGGGGGAGACGAACACTGAAGCTTTCTTT. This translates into CATGQGETNTEAFF. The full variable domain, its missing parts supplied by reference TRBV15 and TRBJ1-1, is DAMVIQNPRYQVTQFGKPVTLSCSQTLNHNVMYWYQQKSSQAPKLLFHYYDKDFNNEADTPDNFQSRRPNTSFCFLDIRSPGLGDTAMYLCATGQGETNTEAFFGQGTRLTVV.

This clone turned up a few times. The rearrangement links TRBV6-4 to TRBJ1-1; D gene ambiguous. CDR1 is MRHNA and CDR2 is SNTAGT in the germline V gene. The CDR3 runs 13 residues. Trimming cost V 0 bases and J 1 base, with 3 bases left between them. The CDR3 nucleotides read TGTGCCAGCAGTGACTCACAGAACACTGAAGCTTTCTTT. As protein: CASSDSQNTEAFF.

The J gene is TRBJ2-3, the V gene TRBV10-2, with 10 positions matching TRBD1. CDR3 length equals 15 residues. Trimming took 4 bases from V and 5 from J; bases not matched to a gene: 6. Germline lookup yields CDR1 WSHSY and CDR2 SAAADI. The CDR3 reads CASSATGGIRDTQYF. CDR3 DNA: TGCGCCAGCAGTGCGACAGGGGGCATTAGAGATACGCAGTATTTT.

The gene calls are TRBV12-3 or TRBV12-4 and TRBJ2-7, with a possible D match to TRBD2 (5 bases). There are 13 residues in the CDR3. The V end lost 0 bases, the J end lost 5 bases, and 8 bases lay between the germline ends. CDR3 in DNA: TGTGCCAGCAGTTTAGCGGGAGTCCACGAGCAGTACTTC. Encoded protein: CASSLAGVHEQYF.

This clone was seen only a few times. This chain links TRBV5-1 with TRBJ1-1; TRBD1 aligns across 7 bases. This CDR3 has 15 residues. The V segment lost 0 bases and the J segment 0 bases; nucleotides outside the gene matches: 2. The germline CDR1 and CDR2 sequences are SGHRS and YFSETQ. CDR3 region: CASSLVGGMNTEAFF. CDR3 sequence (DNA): TGCGCCAGCAGCTTGGTAGGGGGCATGAACACTGAAGCTTTCTTT. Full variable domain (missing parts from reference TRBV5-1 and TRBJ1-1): KAGVTQTPRYLIKTRGQQVTLSCSPISGHRSVSWYQQTPGQGLQFLFEYFSETQRNKGNFPGRFSGRQFSNSRSEMNVSTLELGDSALYLCASSLVGGMNTEAFFGQGTRLTVV.

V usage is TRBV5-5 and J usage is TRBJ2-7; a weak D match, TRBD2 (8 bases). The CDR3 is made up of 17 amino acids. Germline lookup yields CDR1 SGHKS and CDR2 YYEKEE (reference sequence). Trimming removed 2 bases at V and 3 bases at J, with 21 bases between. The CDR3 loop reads CASSFAGGGGGGYEQYF. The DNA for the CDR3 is TGTGCCAGCAGCTTTGCGGGAGGTGGAGGGGGCGGCTACGAGCAGTACTTC.

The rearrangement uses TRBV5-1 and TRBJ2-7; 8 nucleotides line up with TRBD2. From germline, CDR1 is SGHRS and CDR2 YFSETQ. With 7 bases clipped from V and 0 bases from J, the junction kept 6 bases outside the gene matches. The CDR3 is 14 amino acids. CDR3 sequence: CASYGGGSSYEQYF. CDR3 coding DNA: TGCGCCAGCTACGGCGGGGGGAGCTCCTACGAGCAGTACTTC. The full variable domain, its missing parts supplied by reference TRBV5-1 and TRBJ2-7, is KAGVTQTPRYLIKTRGQQVTLSCSPISGHRSVSWYQQTPGQGLQFLFEYFSETQRNKGNFPGRFSGRQFSNSRSEMNVSTLELGDSALYLCASYGGGSSYEQYFGPGTRLTVT.

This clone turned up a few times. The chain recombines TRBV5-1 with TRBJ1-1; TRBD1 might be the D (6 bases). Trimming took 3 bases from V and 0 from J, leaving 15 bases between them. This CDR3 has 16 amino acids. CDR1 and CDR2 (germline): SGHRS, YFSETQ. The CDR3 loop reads CASSSGGREMNTEAFF. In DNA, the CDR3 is TGCGCCAGCAGCTCGGGGGGCAGGGAGATGAACACTGAAGCTTTCTTT.

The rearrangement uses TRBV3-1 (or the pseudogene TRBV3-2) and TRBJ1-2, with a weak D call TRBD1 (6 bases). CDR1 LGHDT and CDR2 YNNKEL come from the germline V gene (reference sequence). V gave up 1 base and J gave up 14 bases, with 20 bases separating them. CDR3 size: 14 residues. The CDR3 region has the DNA TGTGCCAGCAGCCAAGTCTATGTCAGAAATGGACAGACCTTC. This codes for CASSQVYVRNGQTF.

DNA of the CDR3: TGTGCCATCAATGACAGGGCGGATTCACCCCTCCACTTT. Amino acids: CAINDRADSPLHF. The V gene is TRBV10-3, the J gene TRBJ1-6, with TRBD1 identical over 7 bases. CDR1 and CDR2 from the germline V gene are ENHRY and SYGVKD. This CDR3 contains 13 residues. The ends lost 7 bases at V and 8 bases at J; junction bases unmatched: 5.